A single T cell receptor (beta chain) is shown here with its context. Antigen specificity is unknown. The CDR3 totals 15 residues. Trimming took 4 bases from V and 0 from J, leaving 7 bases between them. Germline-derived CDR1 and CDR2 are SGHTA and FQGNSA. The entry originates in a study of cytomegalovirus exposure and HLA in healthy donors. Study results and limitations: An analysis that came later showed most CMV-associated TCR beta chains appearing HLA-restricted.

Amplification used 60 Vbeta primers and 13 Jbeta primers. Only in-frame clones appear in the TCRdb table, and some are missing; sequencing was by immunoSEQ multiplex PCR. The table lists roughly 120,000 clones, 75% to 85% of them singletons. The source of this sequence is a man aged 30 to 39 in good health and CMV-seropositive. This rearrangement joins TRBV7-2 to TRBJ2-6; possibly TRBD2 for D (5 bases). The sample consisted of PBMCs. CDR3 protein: CASSSDFSGANVLTF. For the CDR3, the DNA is TGTGCCAGCAGCTCGGACTTCTCTGGGGCCAACGTCCTGACTTTC. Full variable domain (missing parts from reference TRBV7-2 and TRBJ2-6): GAGVSQSPSNKVTEKGKDVELRCDPISGHTALYWYRQSLGQGLEFLIYFQGNSAPDKSGLPSDRFSAERTGGSVSTLTIQRTQQEDSAVYLCASSSDFSGANVLTFGAGSRLTVL.